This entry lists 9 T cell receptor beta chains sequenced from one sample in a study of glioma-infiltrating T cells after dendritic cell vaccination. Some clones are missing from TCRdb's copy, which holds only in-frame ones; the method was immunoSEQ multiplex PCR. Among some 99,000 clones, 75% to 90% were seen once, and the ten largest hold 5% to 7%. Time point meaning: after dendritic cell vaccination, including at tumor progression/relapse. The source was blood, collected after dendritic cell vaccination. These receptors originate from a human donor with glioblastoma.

The CDR3 sequence: CASSLSWDTQYF. The CDR3 DNA sequence: TGCGCCAGCAGCCTTAGTTGGGATACGCAGTATTTT. The J gene is TRBJ2-3, the V gene TRBV5-1; unclear D gene. CDR1 is SGHRS and CDR2 is YFSETQ in the germline V gene. CDR3 size: 12 residues. Trimming pared 4 bases from V and 6 bases from J, leaving 9 bases between.

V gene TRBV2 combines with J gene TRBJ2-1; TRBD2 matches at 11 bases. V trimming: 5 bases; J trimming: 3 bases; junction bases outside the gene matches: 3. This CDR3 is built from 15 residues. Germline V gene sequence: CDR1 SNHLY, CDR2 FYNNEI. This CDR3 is CASSPLAGGYNEQFF. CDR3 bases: TGTGCCAGCAGTCCCCTAGCGGGAGGCTACAATGAGCAGTTCTTC.

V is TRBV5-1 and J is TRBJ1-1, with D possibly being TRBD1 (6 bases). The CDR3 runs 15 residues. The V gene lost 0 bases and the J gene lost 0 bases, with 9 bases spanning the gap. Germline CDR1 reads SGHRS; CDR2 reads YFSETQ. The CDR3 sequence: CASSLAGTLNTEAFF. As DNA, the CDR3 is TGCGCCAGCAGCTTGGCCGGGACATTGAACACTGAAGCTTTCTTT.

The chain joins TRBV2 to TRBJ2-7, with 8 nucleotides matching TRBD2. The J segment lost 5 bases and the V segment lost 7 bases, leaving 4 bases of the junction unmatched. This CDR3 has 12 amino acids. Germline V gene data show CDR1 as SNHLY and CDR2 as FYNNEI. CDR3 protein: CASTTGGNEQYF. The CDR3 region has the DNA TGTGCCAGCACTACGGGGGGGAACGAGCAGTACTTC.

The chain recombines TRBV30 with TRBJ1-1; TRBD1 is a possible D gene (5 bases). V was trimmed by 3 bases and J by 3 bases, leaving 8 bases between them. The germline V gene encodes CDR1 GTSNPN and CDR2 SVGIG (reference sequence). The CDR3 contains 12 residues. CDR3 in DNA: TGTGCCTGGAGGTGGGGCTACACTGAAGCTTTCTTT. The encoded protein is CAWRWGYTEAFF.

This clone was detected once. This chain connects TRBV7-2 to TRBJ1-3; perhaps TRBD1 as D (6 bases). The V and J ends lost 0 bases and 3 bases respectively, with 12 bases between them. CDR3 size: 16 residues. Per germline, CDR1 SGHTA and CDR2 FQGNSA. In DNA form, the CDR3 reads TGTGCCAGCAGCTTAGCGGCAGGGGACGGTGGAAACACCATATATTTT. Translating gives CASSLAAGDGGNTIYF.

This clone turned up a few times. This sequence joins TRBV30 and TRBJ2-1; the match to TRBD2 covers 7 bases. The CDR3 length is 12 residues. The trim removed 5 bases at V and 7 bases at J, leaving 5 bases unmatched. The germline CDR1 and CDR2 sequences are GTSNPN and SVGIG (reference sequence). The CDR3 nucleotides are TGTGCCTGGGGCCTGGGGGGGAATGAGCAGTTCTTC. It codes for CAWGLGGNEQFF.

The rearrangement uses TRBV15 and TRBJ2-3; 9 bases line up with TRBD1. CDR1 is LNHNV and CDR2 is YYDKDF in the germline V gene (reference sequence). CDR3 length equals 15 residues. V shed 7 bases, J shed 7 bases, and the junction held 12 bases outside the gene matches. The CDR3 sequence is CATTIDRGKGHTQYF. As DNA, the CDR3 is TGTGCCACCACCATAGACAGGGGGAAAGGACATACGCAGTATTTT.

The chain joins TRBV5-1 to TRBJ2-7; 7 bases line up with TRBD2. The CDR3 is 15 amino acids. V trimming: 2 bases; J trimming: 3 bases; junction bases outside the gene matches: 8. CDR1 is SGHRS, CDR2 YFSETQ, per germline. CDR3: CASSFLAGVLYEQYF. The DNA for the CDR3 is TGCGCCAGCAGCTTTCTGGCGGGGGTTCTCTACGAGCAGTACTTC.